Each of the 3 T cell receptor beta chains below was sequenced from the same sample in a study of blood T cell repertoires in COVID-19. Sequencing was performed with immunoSEQ multiplex PCR; in TCRdb, only in-frame clones are kept and a portion is missing. In the table there are 250,000 to 300,000 clones, over 75% of which are singletons. Sequencing was performed on peripheral blood. These receptors all stem from an older woman with acute or convalescent COVID-19.

This chain joins TRBV5-1 and TRBJ2-3; tentatively, D is TRBD1 (6 bases). CDR3 size: 14 residues. The V end was cut by 0 bases, the J end by 5 bases, with 10 bases between. CDR1 is SGHRS, CDR2 YFSETQ, per germline. CDR3: CASSLEPGQDTQYF. CDR3 DNA sequence: TGCGCCAGCAGCTTGGAACCGGGACAAGATACGCAGTATTTT.

CDR3: CASSPRQGRETQYF. CDR3 sequence (DNA): TGTGCCAGCAGCCCTCGACAGGGACGGGAGACCCAGTACTTC. This chain uses TRBV14 with TRBJ2-5; TRBD1 matches at 7 bases. Germline trimming cut 4 bases from V and 5 bases from J; bases unmatched to any gene: 7. Germline CDR1 reads SGHDN; CDR2 reads FVKESK. The CDR3 totals 14 residues.

The chain is built from TRBV4-2 and TRBJ2-2; 10 nucleotides align to TRBD2. The CDR3 covers 20 residues. V gave up 4 bases and J gave up 6 bases; unmatched junction bases: 20. The germline gives CDR1 LGHNA, CDR2 YNFKEQ. The CDR3 nucleotides read TGTGCCAGCAGCCGATCCCCTTTAACCTCAAGCGGGGGGGCCGCCGGGGAGCTGTTTTTT. This gives the protein CASSRSPLTSSGGAAGELFF.